This section outlines one TCR beta chain sequence together with its context. Its antigen remains unidentified. This record comes from a study of cytomegalovirus exposure and HLA in healthy donors. As for the study in general: In an early release, HLA-typed donors contributed tens of millions of unique TCR sequences. Broader study findings: According to reports, the classifier identified cytomegalovirus status with high specificity and sensitivity. Earlier findings revealed that most TCR beta V segments proved productive either about 87% or about 30% of the time. Later on, a genetic analysis was performed. It linked a missense variant in DCLRE1C with V- and J-gene trimming of TCR beta.

The PCR made use of 60 Vbeta and 13 Jbeta primers. Sequencing was performed with immunoSEQ multiplex PCR; in TCRdb, only in-frame clones are kept and a portion is missing. The data show 120,000 to 150,000 clones, roughly 75% seen once. The CDR3 is 14 residues long. J lost 6 bases, V lost 4 bases, and 6 bases had no gene match. Looked up from germline, CDR1 is LGHNA and CDR2 is YSLEER. The clonotype originates from a man aged 35-49 years in good health and CMV-seronegative. Sequenced material: PBMCs. The V call is TRBV4-3, the J call TRBJ2-1; TRBD2 matches at 7 bases. CDR3 DNA: TGCGCCAGCAGCCGAGCCCCGGGGGGCAATGAGCAGTTCTTC. As protein: CASSRAPGGNEQFF.